The rows below give T cell receptor beta chains drawn from one sample of a study of blood T cell repertoires in COVID-19. Assay: immunoSEQ multiplex PCR; the TCRdb copy retains only in-frame clones and omits some. The sample yields approximately 50,000 clones, about 81% seen once. The sample taken for sequencing was peripheral blood. These receptor sequences come from a man aged 70 or older with active COVID-19. The CDR3 runs from the conserved cysteine through the conserved F or W. Fields, in order: V gene, J gene, clone size, D gene, CDR3 DNA, CDR3 protein. D genes are given only for firm matches. Part of the rows lack a size; the others show once, few, many or a class for expanded clones.

>TRBV4-2|TRBJ2-1|-|-
TGTGCCAGCAGCCGCGCGGGGGCGGGGGCCTCCTACAATGAGCAGTTCTTC
CASSRAGAGASYNEQFF
>TRBV6-2/TRBV6-3|TRBJ2-5|-|-
TGTGCCAGCAGTGCAGTACAAGAGACCCAGTACTTC
CASSAVQETQYF
>TRBV5-1|TRBJ2-3|-|-
TGCGCCAGCAGCTTAATCCTCACAGATACGCAGTATTTT
CASSLILTDTQYF
>TRBV24-1|TRBJ2-2|-|TRBD1
TGTGCCACCGGGACAGGGAGAACCGGGGAGCTGTTTTTT
CATGTGRTGELFF
>TRBV28|TRBJ2-7|few|-
TGTGCCAGCAGTTTATTAGGGGACGAGCAGTACTTC
CASSLLGDEQYF
>TRBV7-9|TRBJ1-6|-|-
TGTGCCAGCAGCTTAAACAGGAATAATTCACCCCTCCACTTT
CASSLNRNNSPLHF
>TRBV7-2|TRBJ2-1|-|TRBD2
TGTGCCAGCAGCTCCTATAGCGGGAGTACCCGATACAATGAGCAGTTCTTC
CASSSYSGSTRYNEQFF
>TRBV30|TRBJ2-2|once|TRBD2
TGTGCCTGGAGTCCCCTAGGAAGCGGGAGAGCCGACGGGGAGCTGTTTTTT
CAWSPLGSGRADGELFF
>TRBV5-1|TRBJ2-6|few|-
TGCGCCAGCCGCCCGCGGAGCTCTGGGGCCAACGTCCTGACTTTC
CASRPRSSGANVLTF
>TRBV6-5|TRBJ1-1|-|TRBD1
TGTGCCAGCAGAGGACAGGGGCTGAACACTGAAGCTTTCTTT
CASRGQGLNTEAFF
>TRBV19|TRBJ2-7|-|TRBD2
TGTGCCAGTAAGCCAACCATAGATGCGCCGGGACTAGGATCCCTAACCTCCTACGAGCAGTACTTC
CASKPTIDAPGLGSLTSYEQYF
>TRBV30|TRBJ2-1|-|TRBD2
TGTGCCTGGAGAGGCCCTAGCGGGAGGGGTGAGCAGTTCTTC
CAWRGPSGRGEQFF
>TRBV28|TRBJ2-7|-|TRBD1
TGTGCCAGCACTGGGGACAGTATCTACGAGCAGTACTTC
CASTGDSIYEQYF
>TRBV6-5|TRBJ2-7|many|-
TGTGCCAGCGGACTGAGAACCTACGAGCAGTACTTC
CASGLRTYEQYF
>TRBV7-9|TRBJ2-1|-|TRBD2
TGTGCCAGCAGCTTAGGCCGGACTAGCGGCTACAATGAGCAGTTCTTC
CASSLGRTSGYNEQFF
>TRBV27|TRBJ1-1|-|-
TGTGCCAGCAGTTTCGGGGGGCGGATGACTGAAGCTTTCTTT
CASSFGGRMTEAFF
>TRBV27|TRBJ2-3|-|-
TGTGCCAGCAGTTTAAAGCCCCCGGGACAAGTTTCCACAGATACGCAGTATTTT
CASSLKPPGQVSTDTQYF
>TRBV19|TRBJ1-1|-|-
TGTGCCAGTAGTATTATCGGAGGCACTGAAGCTTTCTTT
CASSIIGGTEAFF
>TRBV7-2|TRBJ2-1|-|TRBD1
TGTGCCAGCAGCCCAGGACGGACAGGGGCTGCTGAGCAGTTCTTC
CASSPGRTGAAEQFF
>TRBV2|TRBJ2-1|-|TRBD2
TGTGCCAGCAGTGAGGGACTAGCGGGAGGTAGGCAGTTCTTC
CASSEGLAGGRQFF
>TRBV19|TRBJ2-7|-|TRBD1
TGTGCCAGTAGTATCCGTCGTCACAGGGGATCGGGCGAGCAGTACTTC
CASSIRRHRGSGEQYF
>TRBV15|TRBJ1-1|few|-
TGTGCCACCAGCAGAGACCCCCGGGGTTACACTGAAGCTTTCTTT
CATSRDPRGYTEAFF
>TRBV28|TRBJ1-1|-|TRBD1
TGTGCCACCAAGAGAGGACAGGGAAACACTGAAGCTTTCTTT
CATKRGQGNTEAFF
>TRBV7-8|TRBJ2-7|once|TRBD2
TGTGCCAGCAGCTTAGGAATGAGCGGGAGGAGCTACGAGCAGTACTTC
CASSLGMSGRSYEQYF
>TRBV25-1|TRBJ1-2|-|-
TGTGCCAGCAGTGAACGACACGGGGTAGGGGGCTACACCTTC
CASSERHGVGGYTF
>TRBV18|TRBJ2-1|-|TRBD1
TGTGCCAGCTCACCAGACAGGGGAGGAGGGGATGAGCAGTTCTTC
CASSPDRGGGDEQFF
>TRBV2|TRBJ2-7|-|-
TGTGCCAGTCGCCGGGGAGATTACTCCTACGAGCAGTACTTC
CASRRGDYSYEQYF
>TRBV7-2|TRBJ2-5|-|-
TGTGCCAGCAGCGTGCAGGGAACCCAAGAGACCCAGTACTTC
CASSVQGTQETQYF
>TRBV6-1|TRBJ2-5|-|-
TGTGCCAGCAGTGAAGGGGGCAGAGAAGAGACCCAGTACTTC
CASSEGGREETQYF